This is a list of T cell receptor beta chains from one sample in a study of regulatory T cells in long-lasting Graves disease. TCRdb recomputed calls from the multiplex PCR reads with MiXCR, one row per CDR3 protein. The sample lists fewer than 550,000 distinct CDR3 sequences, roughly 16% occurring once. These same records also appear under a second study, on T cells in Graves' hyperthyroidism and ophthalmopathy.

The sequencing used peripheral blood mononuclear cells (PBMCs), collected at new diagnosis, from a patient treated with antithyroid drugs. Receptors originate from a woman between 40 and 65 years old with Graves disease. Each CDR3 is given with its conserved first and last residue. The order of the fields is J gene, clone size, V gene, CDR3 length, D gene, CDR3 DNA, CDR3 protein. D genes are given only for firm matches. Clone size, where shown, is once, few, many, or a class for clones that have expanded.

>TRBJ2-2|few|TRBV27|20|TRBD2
TGTGCCAGCAGTCCCACCTCAATTCGACTAGCAGAAACGAACACCGGGGAGCTGTTTTTT
CASSPTSIRLAETNTGELFF
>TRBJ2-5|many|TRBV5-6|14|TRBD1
TGTGCCAGCAGCCTTGGACAGGGGGTAGGGACCCAGTACTTC
CASSLGQGVGTQYF
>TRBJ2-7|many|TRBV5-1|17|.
TGCGCCAGCAGCTTGGGCGGCTCGCCTGCTAGCCGGTTCGAGCAGTACTTC
CASSLGGSPASRFEQYF
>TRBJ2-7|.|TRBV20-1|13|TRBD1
TGCAGTGCTATACCCAGGGGGCTTTACGAGCAGTACTTC
CSAIPRGLYEQYF
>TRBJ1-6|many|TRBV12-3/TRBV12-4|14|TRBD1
TGTGCCGTATCCGGGACAGGGGGCCGTTCACCCCTCCACTTT
CAVSGTGGRSPLHF
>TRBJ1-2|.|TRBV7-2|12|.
TGTGCCAGCAGCTTGGTCACCTATGGCTACACCTTC
CASSLVTYGYTF
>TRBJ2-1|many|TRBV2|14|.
TGTGCCAGCATCCGGGGACACGGAGACAATGAGCAGTTCTTC
CASIRGHGDNEQFF
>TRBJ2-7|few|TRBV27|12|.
TGTGCCAGCAGTCTTGTCCGGGGCGAGCAGTACTTC
CASSLVRGEQYF
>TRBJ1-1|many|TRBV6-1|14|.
TGTGCCAGCAGTGAGGGGGCGAGTCACACTGAAGCTTTCTTT
CASSEGASHTEAFF
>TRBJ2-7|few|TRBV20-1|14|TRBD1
TGCAGTGCTTTTGTTGTGACAGGGGGATACGAGCAGTACTTC
CSAFVVTGGYEQYF
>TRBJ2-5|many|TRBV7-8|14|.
TGTGCCAGCAGCCCCCGGGGGAGTCAAGAGACCCAGTACTTC
CASSPRGSQETQYF
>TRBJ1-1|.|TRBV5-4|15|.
TGTGCCAGCAGCTTGGGACGGGACTTGAACACTGAAGCTTTCTTT
CASSLGRDLNTEAFF